The sequence of this T cell receptor beta chain was determined in a study of response to subunit inactivated influenza vaccine. TCRdb analysed the RT-PCR reads with MiXCR anew, one entry per CDR3 protein. The table shows around 650,000 distinct CDR3 sequences, with around 16% occurring only once. As regards this clonotype: Its antigen is as yet unknown.

Overall study findings and caveats: T cells newly recruited by each seasonal influenza vaccination are few, the authors suggested.

The CDR3 length is 15 residues. The junction had 11 bases not matched to a gene; V was cut back by 4 bases and J by 7 bases. From germline, CDR1 is SGHRS and CDR2 YFSETQ. This receptor was obtained from a man in his fifties who received an inactivated influenza vaccine. V gene TRBV5-1 combines with J gene TRBJ2-1, with 7 bases lining up with TRBD2. Sample: PBMCs from blood, taken about 13 days after vaccination. Here the CDR3 reads CASSETSGKFNEQFF. The CDR3 nucleotides are TGCGCCAGCAGCGAGACAAGCGGGAAGTTTAATGAGCAGTTCTTC. Full variable domain (rest looked up from reference TRBV5-1 and TRBJ2-1): KAGVTQTPRYLIKTRGQQVTLSCSPISGHRSVSWYQQTPGQGLQFLFEYFSETQRNKGNFPGRFSGRQFSNSRSEMNVSTLELGDSALYLCASSETSGKFNEQFFGPGTRLTVL.